The present entry profiles one T cell receptor (beta chain) with its context. Its antigen remains unknown. Repertoires were generated with immunoSEQ multiplex PCR, while TCRdb's copy carries only in-frame clones and drops some. In the table there are 400,000 to 500,000 clones, 80% to 90% of which are singletons. The treatment here: about 20 received Ad26.COV2.S at low or high dose, single or two shots; several received placebo; per-sample allocation not given. The investigators took samples on day 63 after the first vaccine or placebo injection. These data originate in a study of Ad26.COV2.S vaccination and SARS-CoV-2 variants. Study-level results: Breadth of non-spike TCRs did not differ between vaccinees and placebo recipients. Researchers cautioned that TCR breadth and depth analyses may have underestimated total T cell responses.

This CDR3 spans 15 amino acids. Germline loops: CDR1 SEHNR, CDR2 FQNEAQ (reference sequence). Trimming cost V 5 bases and J 9 bases; bases outside gene matches: 11. The source is a person between 18 and 65 years old who received the Ad26.COV2.S COVID-19 vaccine or a placebo. The input for sequencing was peripheral blood, taken in a trial of Ad26.COV2.S vaccine versus placebo. V gene TRBV7-9 combines with J gene TRBJ2-1; 9 bases are shared with TRBD2. The CDR3 coding sequence is TGTGCCAGCAGCCCTTGGAGCGGGGGGCAGGGTGAGCAGTTCTTC. As protein: CASSPWSGGQGEQFF.